This T cell receptor beta chain was profiled in a study of cytomegalovirus exposure and HLA in healthy donors. Use of 60 Vbeta and 13 Jbeta primers characterized the PCR. The assay was immunoSEQ multiplex PCR, and TCRdb's table has in-frame clones only and misses some. The profile covers approximately 210,000 clones, with around 87% appearing a single time and roughly 1.8% taken by the ten largest. Findings and limits, study-wide: An analysis that came later showed most CMV-associated TCR beta chains appearing HLA-restricted.

The CDR3 runs 17 residues. Germline V gene lookup returns CDR1 SEHNR and CDR2 FQNEAQ (reference sequence). V lost 2 bases, J lost 0 bases, and 11 bases lay in between. Comment on this clone: The antigen is unknown.

The TCR originated in a woman in her late teens or twenties in good health and CMV-seronegative. The sequencing sample was made of PBMCs. The chain uses TRBV7-9 and TRBJ2-6; a weak D match, TRBD1 (5 bases). CDR3 protein: CASSLPPGRSGANVLTF. DNA of the CDR3: TGTGCCAGCAGCTTACCCCCAGGGCGCTCTGGGGCCAACGTCCTGACTTTC.